Listed below are T cell receptor beta chains from one sample, sequenced in a study of shared clonotypes between healthy human individuals. This table comes from immunoSEQ multiplex PCR, and its TCRdb copy is limited to in-frame clones, with some not included. The sample lists roughly 2,000,000 clones, about 95% occurring once. Material: naive CD8+ T cells sorted from blood. The receptor source for this set is a man between 18 and 29 years old in good health. The CDR3 runs from the conserved cysteine through the conserved F or W. The order of the fields is V gene, clone size, D gene, J gene, CDR3 protein, CDR3 DNA. D genes are given only for firm matches. Size is omitted from some rows. Given values are once, few, many or a class for expanded clones.

V gene: TRBV27; clone size: NA; D gene: NA; J gene: TRBJ2-7; CDR3 protein: CASSFTHLYEQYF; CDR3 DNA: TGTGCCAGCAGTTTTACACATTTATACGAGCAGTACTTC
V gene: TRBV5-6; clone size: NA; D gene: NA; J gene: TRBJ2-7; CDR3 protein: CASGPANSYEQYF; CDR3 DNA: TGTGCCAGCGGTCCCGCAAACTCCTACGAGCAGTACTTC
V gene: TRBV28; clone size: NA; D gene: NA; J gene: TRBJ1-1; CDR3 protein: CASSSLREMNTEAFF; CDR3 DNA: TGTGCCAGCAGTTCCTTAAGGGAAATGAACACTGAAGCTTTCTTT
V gene: TRBV4-1; clone size: NA; D gene: TRBD2; J gene: TRBJ2-7; CDR3 protein: CASSPQTGLAGEQYF; CDR3 DNA: TGCGCCAGCAGCCCTCAGACGGGACTAGCGGGCGAGCAGTACTTC
V gene: TRBV19; clone size: NA; D gene: NA; J gene: TRBJ2-7; CDR3 protein: CASSIVLGAYEQYF; CDR3 DNA: TGTGCCAGTAGTATAGTTCTGGGGGCCTACGAGCAGTACTTC
V gene: TRBV9; clone size: NA; D gene: NA; J gene: TRBJ2-7; CDR3 protein: CASSVGLAPYEQYF; CDR3 DNA: TGTGCCAGCAGCGTAGGGTTAGCCCCCTACGAGCAGTACTTC
V gene: TRBV7-9; clone size: NA; D gene: TRBD1; J gene: TRBJ1-2; CDR3 protein: CASSFDTGGAAGYTF; CDR3 DNA: TGTGCCAGCAGCTTTGATACAGGGGGCGCGGCTGGCTACACCTTC
V gene: TRBV2; clone size: NA; D gene: TRBD1; J gene: TRBJ1-1; CDR3 protein: CASSTLTGKGTEAFF; CDR3 DNA: TGTGCCAGCAGTACATTGACAGGGAAAGGAACTGAAGCTTTCTTT
V gene: TRBV27; clone size: once; D gene: NA; J gene: TRBJ2-1; CDR3 protein: CASSHREEFDEQFF; CDR3 DNA: TGTGCCAGCAGTCACAGGGAGGAATTTGATGAGCAGTTCTTC
V gene: TRBV6-5; clone size: NA; D gene: TRBD1; J gene: TRBJ1-6; CDR3 protein: CASSYFRDSNSPLHF; CDR3 DNA: TGTGCCAGCAGTTACTTCCGGGACAGCAATTCACCCCTCCACTTT
V gene: TRBV23-1; clone size: NA; D gene: NA; J gene: TRBJ1-2; CDR3 protein: CASSHPRDRSYTF; CDR3 DNA: TGCGCCAGCAGTCACCCCCGGGATCGAAGCTACACCTTC
V gene: TRBV25-1; clone size: NA; D gene: TRBD1; J gene: TRBJ1-4; CDR3 protein: CASRQGGEKLFF; CDR3 DNA: TGTGCCAGCAGACAGGGGGGTGAAAAACTGTTTTTT
V gene: TRBV15; clone size: NA; D gene: TRBD1; J gene: TRBJ2-7; CDR3 protein: CATSSRTGVEQYF; CDR3 DNA: TGTGCCACCAGCAGTAGGACAGGGGTCGAGCAGTACTTC
V gene: TRBV28; clone size: NA; D gene: NA; J gene: TRBJ2-1; CDR3 protein: CASSLGVGYNEQFF; CDR3 DNA: TGTGCCAGCAGTTTAGGGGTGGGCTACAATGAGCAGTTCTTC
V gene: TRBV28; clone size: NA; D gene: TRBD1; J gene: TRBJ1-2; CDR3 protein: CASTQAGTGSYFGYTF; CDR3 DNA: TGTGCCAGCACCCAAGCCGGGACAGGGTCCTATTTTGGCTACACCTTC
V gene: TRBV4-3; clone size: NA; D gene: NA; J gene: TRBJ1-1; CDR3 protein: CASSQDRRDTEAFF; CDR3 DNA: TGCGCCAGCAGCCAAGATCGCCGGGACACTGAAGCTTTCTTT
V gene: TRBV19; clone size: NA; D gene: NA; J gene: TRBJ2-1; CDR3 protein: CASSMWGSEQFF; CDR3 DNA: TGTGCCAGTAGTATGTGGGGGAGTGAGCAGTTCTTC
V gene: TRBV9; clone size: NA; D gene: TRBD2; J gene: TRBJ2-3; CDR3 protein: CASSVLTGGYTDTQYF; CDR3 DNA: TGTGCCAGCAGCGTACTGACGGGAGGCTACACAGATACGCAGTATTTT
V gene: TRBV29-1; clone size: NA; D gene: TRBD2; J gene: TRBJ2-1; CDR3 protein: CSVEGTSASSYNEQFF; CDR3 DNA: TGCAGCGTTGAGGGGACTAGCGCGAGCTCCTACAATGAGCAGTTCTTC
V gene: TRBV10-3; clone size: NA; D gene: TRBD1; J gene: TRBJ1-2; CDR3 protein: CAISGGQGVFGYTF; CDR3 DNA: TGTGCCATCAGCGGGGGACAGGGGGTATTTGGCTACACCTTC
V gene: TRBV4-1; clone size: NA; D gene: NA; J gene: TRBJ2-1; CDR3 protein: CASSQEQYNEQFF; CDR3 DNA: TGCGCCAGCAGCCAAGAGCAATACAATGAGCAGTTCTTC
V gene: TRBV6-1; clone size: NA; D gene: NA; J gene: TRBJ1-2; CDR3 protein: CASRSDTTYGYTF; CDR3 DNA: TGTGCCAGCAGATCGGACACGACTTATGGCTACACCTTC
V gene: TRBV7-8; clone size: NA; D gene: NA; J gene: TRBJ2-7; CDR3 protein: CASSLDPGGLFYEQYF; CDR3 DNA: TGTGCCAGCAGCTTAGACCCGGGGGGCCTGTTCTACGAGCAGTACTTC
V gene: TRBV7-6; clone size: NA; D gene: NA; J gene: TRBJ1-1; CDR3 protein: CASSFRDGEEAGTEAFF; CDR3 DNA: TGTGCCAGCAGCTTTAGGGACGGGGAAGAGGCGGGCACTGAAGCTTTCTTT
V gene: TRBV28; clone size: NA; D gene: NA; J gene: TRBJ2-2; CDR3 protein: CASSLGGRTGELFF; CDR3 DNA: TGTGCCAGCAGTTTAGGGGGGAGAACCGGGGAGCTGTTTTTT
V gene: TRBV30; clone size: NA; D gene: NA; J gene: TRBJ2-3; CDR3 protein: CAWSQSGSTDTQYF; CDR3 DNA: TGTGCCTGGAGTCAGTCAGGGAGCACAGATACGCAGTATTTT
V gene: TRBV29-1; clone size: NA; D gene: TRBD2; J gene: TRBJ2-1; CDR3 protein: CSVGGSGSSYNEQFF; CDR3 DNA: TGCAGCGTTGGCGGGAGTGGGAGCTCCTACAATGAGCAGTTCTTC
V gene: TRBV7-3; clone size: NA; D gene: NA; J gene: TRBJ2-7; CDR3 protein: CASSLNEGWEQYF; CDR3 DNA: TGTGCCAGCAGCTTAAACGAGGGTTGGGAGCAGTACTTC
V gene: TRBV14; clone size: NA; D gene: TRBD2; J gene: TRBJ2-1; CDR3 protein: CASSQEMGGTGYNEQFF; CDR3 DNA: TGTGCCAGCAGCCAAGAAATGGGAGGGACCGGTTACAATGAGCAGTTCTTC
V gene: TRBV4-1; clone size: NA; D gene: TRBD1; J gene: TRBJ1-4; CDR3 protein: CASSHNPDRREEKLFF; CDR3 DNA: TGCGCCAGCAGCCACAACCCGGACAGGCGGGAAGAAAAACTGTTTTTT
V gene: TRBV27; clone size: NA; D gene: NA; J gene: TRBJ2-7; CDR3 protein: CASSGPGDGYEQYF; CDR3 DNA: TGTGCCAGCAGTGGCCCGGGGGATGGCTACGAGCAGTACTTC
V gene: TRBV4-1; clone size: NA; D gene: NA; J gene: TRBJ2-7; CDR3 protein: CASSQVLGGSYEQYF; CDR3 DNA: TGCGCCAGCAGCCAAGTCCTCGGGGGATCCTACGAGCAGTACTTC
V gene: TRBV6-1; clone size: NA; D gene: NA; J gene: TRBJ2-7; CDR3 protein: CASSAGDLYEQYF; CDR3 DNA: TGTGCCAGCAGTGCCGGAGACCTCTACGAGCAGTACTTC
V gene: TRBV7-6; clone size: NA; D gene: NA; J gene: TRBJ2-2; CDR3 protein: CASSLEAQGTGELFF; CDR3 DNA: TGTGCCAGCAGCTTAGAGGCGCAGGGCACCGGGGAGCTGTTTTTT
V gene: TRBV4-1; clone size: NA; D gene: TRBD2; J gene: TRBJ2-3; CDR3 protein: CASSLRLAGGPDTQYF; CDR3 DNA: TGCGCCAGCAGCCTGAGACTAGCGGGAGGGCCAGATACGCAGTATTTT
V gene: TRBV6-6; clone size: NA; D gene: TRBD2; J gene: TRBJ2-1; CDR3 protein: CASSLGGEGWNEQFF; CDR3 DNA: TGTGCCAGCAGCCTCGGGGGGGAGGGGTGGAATGAGCAGTTCTTC
V gene: TRBV29-1; clone size: NA; D gene: NA; J gene: TRBJ2-3; CDR3 protein: CSVTSQGFSTDTQYF; CDR3 DNA: TGCAGCGTTACCTCTCAGGGATTTAGCACAGATACGCAGTATTTT
V gene: TRBV4-1; clone size: NA; D gene: NA; J gene: TRBJ1-4; CDR3 protein: CASSHPPDEKLFF; CDR3 DNA: TGCGCCAGCAGCCATCCGCCGGATGAAAAACTGTTTTTT
V gene: TRBV6-5; clone size: NA; D gene: NA; J gene: TRBJ1-1; CDR3 protein: CASSYSTPGQEAFF; CDR3 DNA: TGTGCCAGCAGTTACTCGACTCCAGGCCAGGAAGCTTTCTTT
V gene: TRBV9; clone size: NA; D gene: TRBD1; J gene: TRBJ2-3; CDR3 protein: CASSPGTGADTQYF; CDR3 DNA: TGTGCCAGCAGCCCGGGGACAGGGGCAGATACGCAGTATTTT
V gene: TRBV30; clone size: NA; D gene: NA; J gene: TRBJ1-5; CDR3 protein: CAWSPGHDSNQPQHF; CDR3 DNA: TGTGCCTGGAGCCCGGGACACGATAGCAATCAGCCCCAGCATTTT
V gene: TRBV27; clone size: NA; D gene: TRBD1; J gene: TRBJ2-5; CDR3 protein: CASSRVGTGDETQYF; CDR3 DNA: TGTGCCAGCAGCCGAGTCGGGACAGGGGACGAGACCCAGTACTTC
V gene: TRBV6-5; clone size: NA; D gene: NA; J gene: TRBJ1-1; CDR3 protein: CASSYPQGEAFF; CDR3 DNA: TGTGCCAGCAGTTACCCGCAGGGCGAAGCTTTCTTT
V gene: TRBV19; clone size: NA; D gene: TRBD2; J gene: TRBJ2-1; CDR3 protein: CASSWRGNHNEQFF; CDR3 DNA: TGTGCCAGTAGTTGGCGGGGGAACCACAATGAGCAGTTCTTC
V gene: TRBV4-1; clone size: NA; D gene: NA; J gene: TRBJ1-2; CDR3 protein: CASSSLGGVDGYTF; CDR3 DNA: TGCGCCAGCAGCAGCTTGGGGGGGGTTGATGGCTACACCTTC
V gene: TRBV30; clone size: few; D gene: NA; J gene: TRBJ1-1; CDR3 protein: CAWSVQEGSEAFF; CDR3 DNA: TGTGCCTGGAGTGTACAAGAGGGCTCTGAAGCTTTCTTT
V gene: TRBV27; clone size: NA; D gene: NA; J gene: TRBJ1-4; CDR3 protein: CASSPQGLTNEKLFF; CDR3 DNA: TGTGCCAGCAGTCCGCAGGGGTTGACTAATGAAAAACTGTTTTTT
V gene: TRBV6-5; clone size: NA; D gene: NA; J gene: TRBJ2-2; CDR3 protein: CASSYTGATGELFF; CDR3 DNA: TGTGCCAGCAGTTATACGGGGGCCACCGGGGAGCTGTTTTTT
V gene: TRBV7-8; clone size: NA; D gene: TRBD2; J gene: TRBJ2-7; CDR3 protein: CASSQNQVAGGPTYEQYF; CDR3 DNA: TGTGCCAGCAGCCAAAACCAGGTAGCGGGAGGGCCCACCTACGAGCAGTACTTC
V gene: TRBV5-6; clone size: NA; D gene: NA; J gene: TRBJ1-3; CDR3 protein: CASSLGTAGNTIYF; CDR3 DNA: TGTGCCAGCAGCTTGGGGACCGCAGGAAACACCATATATTTT
V gene: TRBV9; clone size: NA; D gene: NA; J gene: TRBJ2-7; CDR3 protein: CASSVAFASEQYF; CDR3 DNA: TGTGCCAGCAGCGTAGCCTTTGCGTCTGAGCAGTACTTC
V gene: TRBV7-9; clone size: NA; D gene: NA; J gene: TRBJ1-1; CDR3 protein: CASSFLVGMNTEAFF; CDR3 DNA: TGTGCCAGCAGCTTCCTCGTAGGGATGAACACTGAAGCTTTCTTT
V gene: TRBV2; clone size: NA; D gene: NA; J gene: TRBJ1-2; CDR3 protein: CASITSSVPTYGYTF; CDR3 DNA: TGTGCCAGCATAACCAGCTCCGTACCAACCTATGGCTACACCTTC
V gene: TRBV4-1; clone size: NA; D gene: TRBD2; J gene: TRBJ2-7; CDR3 protein: CASSQDNGGLAGGSYEQYF; CDR3 DNA: TGCGCCAGCAGCCAAGACAATGGTGGACTAGCGGGAGGGTCCTACGAGCAGTACTTC
V gene: TRBV5-5; clone size: NA; D gene: NA; J gene: TRBJ2-7; CDR3 protein: CASSLEVAASYEQYF; CDR3 DNA: TGTGCCAGCAGCTTGGAGGTAGCGGCCTCCTACGAGCAGTACTTC
V gene: TRBV27; clone size: NA; D gene: NA; J gene: TRBJ2-1; CDR3 protein: CASSLIRGEQFF; CDR3 DNA: TGTGCCAGCAGTTTAATAAGGGGTGAGCAGTTCTTC
V gene: TRBV4-1; clone size: NA; D gene: TRBD1; J gene: TRBJ1-1; CDR3 protein: CASTPSGQTNTEAFF; CDR3 DNA: TGCGCCAGCACTCCCTCGGGACAGACGAACACTGAAGCTTTCTTT
V gene: TRBV5-8; clone size: NA; D gene: NA; J gene: TRBJ2-3; CDR3 protein: CASSWIQNTDTQYF; CDR3 DNA: TGTGCCAGCAGCTGGATACAAAACACAGATACGCAGTATTTT